This T cell receptor beta chain was captured by sequencing in a study of T cell repertoires in cytomegalovirus infection (dated by TCRdb to between 2018 and 2021). Regarding the research as a whole: Recently identified HLA-C-restricted CMV epitopes, whose presentation resists viral immunomodulation, were targeted by peptide stimulations together with well-studied HLA-B-restricted epitopes. The HLA type of each donor mattered for the analysis, because public TCR beta signatures pointed to carriage of CMV infection along with the matching HLA type.

Trimming leaves V shorter by 2 bases and J shorter by 8 bases, with the junction holding 9 bases beyond the gene matches. Taken from cysteine to phenylalanine, the CDR3 has 15 residues. The retained sequence is limited to the CDR3, 45 bases, with the frame set at the first base. CDR1 is given as MNHEY and CDR2 as SMNVEV, both from the germline V gene (reference sequence). Sequencer: Illumina HiSeq 1500. TCRdb reprocessed the public reads (quality trimming at Q25 with fastp, clone calling with MiXCR) and kept in-frame beta chains. Duplicate CDR3 protein sequences are folded into a single record with the most common DNA and genes. The sample table contains roughly 920,000 distinct CDR3 sequences; only one count was recorded for around 29% of them. The ten top clones hold over 12% of the sample. This clonotype was detected a few times. It has no known antigen specificity. The record has no base qualities; no much larger clone is one base away.

Results and caveats for the whole study, not just this receptor: Cumulative frequency of public TCR beta family members discriminated carriers of CMV infection plus the relevant HLA type in this cohort and an independent roughly 330-donor cohort. The ex vivo response was dominated by HLA-C-restricted CMV-specific TCR beta clonotypes, and the single most frequent clonotype in two of eight donors was supplied by these HLA-C-restricted clonotypes.

The treatment or condition label, read with the paper, signifies: in vitro stimulation with specific CMV peptide epitopes to enrich CMV-specific T cells. This TCR derives from a human donor in good health (CMV status not recorded). Some clones in this sample may be carry-over from other donors' samples. The material was cultured CD8+ T cells from PBMCs, obtained from culture after CMV antigen stimulation. The V and J genes are TRBV27 and TRBJ2-1, with TRBD1 matching 7 junction bases. CDR3 reads: CASSLIGTGDDEQFF. The DNA sequence reads TGTGCCAGCAGTTTAATCGGAACAGGGGACGATGAGCAGTTCTTC.